The clone carrying this T cell receptor beta chain was seen a few times. What it binds is not known. This entry is derived from a study of regulatory T cells in long-lasting Graves disease. Noted time point: newly diagnosed GD, antithyroid drugs for less than 3 months. Generation of the TCR library employed RNA extracted from PBMCs. Study-wide results and limits: Persistent Graves' patients showed a TCR diversity that was lower than that of newly diagnosed ones.

Arm-PCR of CDR3 regions and iRepertoire HTBI primers were used to build TCR beta libraries. MiXCR, applied by TCRdb to the multiplex PCR reads, yields one record per CDR3 protein. The data show 620,000 or so distinct CDR3 sequences, under 20% seen once. V was clipped by 4 bases and J by 7 bases, with 14 bases between them. Germline CDR1 LGHDT, CDR2 YNNKEL (reference sequence). This CDR3 region has 14 residues. This same sample was also part of a study on T cells in Graves' hyperthyroidism and ophthalmopathy. That work contributes: Model-based prediction identified ophthalmopathy a median around seven months prior to its onset.

The specimen was peripheral blood mononuclear cells (PBMCs), collected at new diagnosis, from a patient treated with antithyroid drugs. The V gene is TRBV3-1, the J gene TRBJ2-1, with unresolved D. The TCR sequence derives from a woman aged 25 to 39 with Graves disease. CDR3 in amino acids: CASSRSGSVNEQFF. The CDR3 bases are TGTGCCAGCAGCCGGAGTGGGTCGGTGAATGAGCAGTTCTTC.